This T cell receptor beta chain was retrieved from a study of cytomegalovirus exposure and HLA in healthy donors. Study-level points and caveats: Another analysis was done later, and it associated around 16,000 TCR beta sequences with HLA alleles at 0.05 false discovery rate. The investigators catalogued 150 or so TCR beta chains as cytomegalovirus-associated. Among the most significant clusters, several appeared linked to common viral pathogens in a later analysis. CMV serostatus stood as the only immune exposure information on hand.

It was with 60 Vbeta and 13 Jbeta primers that the PCR ran. The data were produced by immunoSEQ multiplex PCR, yet TCRdb's version contains in-frame clones alone and is incomplete. The table records 150,000 to 180,000 clones, more than 70% of them present only once. Worth noting for this clone: Its antigen remains unidentified.

CDR1 MDHEN and CDR2 SYDVKM come from the germline V gene. CDR3 length: 13 amino acids. The V gene lost 10 bases and the J gene lost 4 bases, with 14 bases spanning the gap. The origin of this receptor is a middle-aged woman in good health and CMV-seropositive. The sample comprised PBMCs. This chain uses TRBV28 with TRBJ1-3; D call uncertain. The chain's CDR3 is CAILSRSGNTIYF. CDR3 nucleotides: TGTGCCATCCTCTCTCGTTCCGGAAACACCATATATTTT.